Here is one T cell receptor (beta chain) with its context. The data stem from a study of blood T cell repertoires in COVID-19. On the study more broadly: The United States, Italy and Spain provided the acute and convalescent COVID-19 samples. PBMCs, B-cell-depleted T cells, or T cells were the source of the cDNA or gDNA that made up the material.

There are 16 residues in the CDR3. V lost 4 bases, J lost 4 bases, and 10 bases stayed unmatched. The germline CDR1 and CDR2 sequences are MNHNY and SVGAGI (reference sequence). Profiled with immunoSEQ multiplex PCR; TCRdb holds only in-frame clones, not every one. Of about 220,000 clones listed, under 90% were seen once; the top ten hold 3.6%. V and J are TRBV6-6 and TRBJ1-5, with TRBD1 identical over 7 bases. Sequencing was carried out using peripheral blood. The clonotype comes from a woman of 80 years or more with acute or convalescent COVID-19. The CDR3, as DNA: TGTGCCAGCAGTTCTATTAGGGGGCAGGGGAATCAGCCCCAGCATTTT. Its translation is CASSSIRGQGNQPQHF.